This T cell receptor (beta chain) is from a study of shared clonotypes between healthy human individuals. Naive CD8 populations comprised CD45RO-negative cells positively selected for CCR7, excluding terminally differentiated effector memory CD45RA+ cells. Profiled with immunoSEQ multiplex PCR; TCRdb holds only in-frame clones, not every one. The sample has about 1,900,000 clones; roughly 95% are singletons. The CDR3 has 15 amino acids. The V segment lost 2 bases and the J segment 1 base; nucleotides outside the gene matches: 4. Per germline, CDR1 MNHEY and CDR2 SVGAGI. This clone was observed once. The specimen was naive CD8+ T cells sorted from blood. V is TRBV6-5 and J is TRBJ2-7, with 8 bases fitting TRBD1. This TCR derives from a man aged 18 to 29 in good health. CDR3 sequence reads: CASSYKGTGSYEQYF. In nucleotides, the CDR3 is TGTGCCAGCAGTTACAAGGGGACAGGTTCCTACGAGCAGTACTTC.